The 15 T cell receptor beta chains given below trace back to one sample, sequenced in a study of blood T cell repertoires in COVID-19. The assay was immunoSEQ multiplex PCR, and TCRdb's table has in-frame clones only and misses some. The data show fewer than 400,000 clones, about 86% seen once. Sequencing was performed on PBMCs or T cells enriched from blood (not recorded which). The receptor source for this set is a woman in her forties or fifties who had recovered from COVID-19.

This rearrangement joins TRBV5-1 to TRBJ1-1, with D maybe TRBD1 (5 bases). With 4 bases removed from V and 2 bases from J, the gap between germline ends came to 9 bases. The CDR3 runs 13 residues. CDR1 is SGHRS, CDR2 YFSETQ, per germline. The CDR3: CASSPDSNTEAFF. The DNA of the CDR3 is TGCGCCAGCAGCCCTGACAGTAACACTGAAGCTTTCTTT.

This rearrangement joins TRBV7-9 to TRBJ1-5; perhaps TRBD1 as D (6 bases). The length of the CDR3 is 14 residues. With 3 bases removed from V and 6 bases from J, the gap between germline ends came to 12 bases. The germline V gene has CDR1 SEHNR and CDR2 FQNEAQ (reference sequence). CDR3 nucleotide sequence: TGTGCCAGCAGCTTGGGTCAGGGGAGTCAGCCCCAGCATTTT. Amino acid sequence: CASSLGQGSQPQHF.

The genes are TRBV6-1 and TRBJ1-5; the D gene is possibly TRBD1 (5 bases). The CDR3 runs to 14 residues. The V end lost 2 bases, the J end lost 11 bases, and 16 bases lay between the germline ends. Germline CDR1 reads MNHNS; CDR2 reads SASEGT. The CDR3 DNA is TGTGCCAGCAGTGAAAGTGGGGGGGGGAGGGCCCAGCATTTT. It specifies CASSESGGGRAQHF.

The rearrangement joins TRBV12-3 or TRBV12-4 to TRBJ2-2, with a tentative D call TRBD1 (6 bases). The length of the CDR3 is 13 residues. Trimming left V 7 bases short and J 4 bases short, with 10 bases between. Written as DNA, the CDR3 is TGTGCCAGCAATCAGGGGTTCACCGGGGAGCTGTTTTTT. Its protein product is CASNQGFTGELFF.

This clone has more than one count but fewer than ten. The J gene is TRBJ2-2, the V gene TRBV11-1; maybe TRBD1 (5 bases). Germline CDR1 is SGHAT and CDR2 is FQDESV (reference sequence). Between the trimmed V and J ends, which lost 5 bases and 4 bases, there was a span of 14 bases. This CDR3 is built from 15 residues. The CDR3 bases are TGTGCCAGCAGCGTCCGACAGAGATCCACCGGGGAGCTGTTTTTT. Translation gives CASSVRQRSTGELFF.

The chain is built from TRBV30 and TRBJ2-7, with D perhaps TRBD2 (5 bases). The germline V gene encodes CDR1 GTSNPN and CDR2 SVGIG (reference sequence). The CDR3 covers 13 residues. The V end was cut by 5 bases, the J end by 4 bases, with 15 bases between. The CDR3 coding sequence is TGTGCCTGGGGTCGGGGTGCTCCATACGAGCAGTACTTC. This gives the protein CAWGRGAPYEQYF.

This clone was detected only a few times. The J gene is TRBJ2-7, the V gene TRBV27; TRBD2 is a possible D gene (5 bases). CDR3 size: 14 residues. V was cut by 3 bases and J by 3 bases, with 12 bases left in between. Germline loops: CDR1 MNHEY, CDR2 SMNVEV (reference sequence). The CDR3 protein is CASSFAPAGYEQYF. The CDR3 DNA reads TGTGCCAGCAGTTTTGCACCTGCGGGCTACGAGCAGTACTTC.

This clone came up once. The chain combines TRBV11-3 with TRBJ2-1, with D perhaps matching TRBD2 (5 bases). From germline, CDR1 is SGHNT and CDR2 YENEEA. This CDR3 has 13 residues. The germline V and J ends were trimmed by 4 bases and 1 base, with 5 bases remaining between them. The CDR3 reads CASSSGSYNEQFF. CDR3 sequence (DNA): TGTGCCAGCAGCTCGGGATCCTACAATGAGCAGTTCTTC.

The chain's CDR3 is CASSQFREDYGYTF. CDR3 sequence (DNA): TGCGCCAGCAGCCAATTCCGGGAGGACTATGGCTACACCTTC. J is TRBJ1-2 and V is TRBV4-3; unclear D gene. The CDR3 sequence is 14 residues long. The germline V gene encodes CDR1 LGHNA and CDR2 YSLEER. V lost 2 bases, J lost 3 bases, and 10 bases lay in between.

This clone has a single count. The chain is built from TRBV11-2 and TRBJ2-1; TRBD1 might be the D (6 bases). Per the germline V gene, CDR1 is SGHAT and CDR2 is FQNNGV. V was cut by 7 bases and J by 8 bases, with 18 bases left in between. The CDR3 consists of 14 residues. The CDR3 loop is CASNLLTGNHEQFF. DNA for the CDR3: TGTGCCAGCAACCTATTAACAGGGAACCATGAGCAGTTCTTC.

The V and J genes are TRBV24-1 and TRBJ2-3, with TRBD2 matching 8 bases. This CDR3 comprises 15 residues. With V trimmed by 4 bases and J by 2 bases, 4 bases remained unmatched. Germline V gene data show CDR1 as KGHDR and CDR2 as SFDVKD. CDR3 amino acids: CATSERGALTDTQYF. CDR3 in DNA: TGTGCCACCAGTGAGCGGGGGGCTCTCACAGATACGCAGTATTTT.

The chain couples TRBV9 to TRBJ2-3; 9 bases are shared with TRBD2. The J segment lost 2 bases and the V segment lost 2 bases, leaving 6 bases of the junction unmatched. In germline, CDR1 is SGDLS, CDR2 YYNGEE. The CDR3 runs 16 residues. Here the CDR3 DNA reads TGTGCCAGCAGCGTTATGGGGACTAGCCCCACAGATACGCAGTATTTT. Amino acids: CASSVMGTSPTDTQYF.

This clone was seen more than once but under ten times. This chain connects TRBV5-1 to TRBJ1-1; 7 positions match TRBD1. The CDR3 contains 17 residues. The germline V gene encodes CDR1 SGHRS and CDR2 YFSETQ. The V gene end was trimmed by 3 bases and the J gene end by 1 base; junction bases not matched to a gene: 12. CDR3 sequence reads: CASSSHPGGTTNTEAFF. In DNA form, the CDR3 reads TGCGCCAGCAGCTCCCACCCAGGGGGAACTACGAACACTGAAGCTTTCTTT.

The gene calls are TRBV7-9 and TRBJ1-3; a weak D match, TRBD1 (6 bases). This CDR3 has 15 amino acids. Trimming left V 7 bases short and J 1 base short, with 14 bases between. Germline values: CDR1 SEHNR, CDR2 FQNEAQ (reference sequence). CDR3 amino acids: CASTLQGLSGNTIYF. Written as DNA, the CDR3 is TGTGCCAGCACCCTACAGGGTCTTTCTGGAAACACCATATATTTT.

The CDR3 region has the DNA TGTGCCAGCAGCCTTGGGACTCAGCTAGCTTTCTTT. Translating it yields CASSLGTQLAFF. The chain employs TRBV5-4 and TRBJ1-1; D is possibly TRBD1 (5 bases). Germline CDR1 SGHNT, CDR2 YYREEE (reference sequence). Trimming shortened V by 4 bases and J by 10 bases, and 14 bases separated the two germline ends. The CDR3 is 12 amino acids.